This TCR beta chain was retrieved from a study of blood T cell repertoires in COVID-19. Method: immunoSEQ multiplex PCR; TCRdb's copy keeps in-frame clones and lacks some. In the table there are about 44,000 clones, about nine tenths of which are singletons. The TCR sequence derives from a woman older than 75 in a cohort sampled during active or convalescent COVID-19. Sequencing was carried out using peripheral blood.

Here the CDR3 DNA reads TGTGCCAGCAGCTTAACAGGGCATAATTCACCCCTCCACTTT. As protein: CASSLTGHNSPLHF. This chain links TRBV11-3 with TRBJ1-6; possibly TRBD1 for D (6 bases). This CDR3 spans 14 amino acids. V lost 2 bases to trimming and J lost 5 bases, with 7 bases between them. The germline V gene encodes CDR1 SGHNT and CDR2 YENEEA.